This entry features one T cell receptor (beta chain) sequence. A read error may account for a junction end that differs from germline. The input was approximately 0.45 ug total RNA; TCR beta cDNA was made from it with a constant-region primer. Slightly modified ARM-PCR, run as three nested multiplex PCR rounds, produced the TCR beta libraries. For about 11 cycles apiece, the opening two PCR rounds ran with TRBV1-TRBV30 forward primers and a C-beta reverse primer. TCRdb re-analysed the multiplex PCR reads in MiXCR, keeping a single row per CDR3 protein. The table has 100,000 to 120,000 distinct CDR3 sequences, roughly 80% seen once. This specimen belongs to a study of tumor-infiltrating lymphocytes in primary liver carcinoma. Co-extracting RNA and DNA was done with about 18-33 mg of unsorted bulk tissue as input. This CDR3 has 16 amino acids. Germline V gene data show CDR1 as MNHNY and CDR2 as SVGAGI (reference sequence).

This sequence joins TRBV6-6 and TRBJ2-2, with 11 bases lining up with TRBD1. The sample was liver tumor tissue from sampling region 3. Subset here: tumor region T3, left-lateral pole. This TCR derives from a man aged 35 to 55 with primary liver carcinoma and hepatitis B virus infection. CDR3 protein: CDSSLPGQGGIGELFF. The CDR3 DNA follows: TGTGACAGCAGTTTGCCGGGACAGGGGGGAATCGGGGAGCTGTTTTTT.